This T cell receptor (beta chain) was documented in a study of blood T cell repertoires in COVID-19 (dated by TCRdb to 2020 to 2021). About the investigation overall: Samples from collaborators originated in the United States, Italy and Spain and spanned both the acute and convalescent phases of COVID-19. The material from the prospective study consisted of cDNA or gDNA derived from T cells, B-cell-depleted T cells, or PBMCs. The dataset comprised deeply sampled blood TCRbeta repertoires from subjects exposed to, actively infected with, or recovered from COVID-19. The repertoires were released in a freely available public database meant as a resource for research on the immune response to SARS-CoV-2. Samples came from the ongoing ImmuneRACE study (first 160 participants) plus 1,254 subjects from 6 global collaborators. The sample metadata nearly always contained a de-identified subject ID, COVID-19 status, age in years and sex. Where available, HLA class I and class II types were taken from metadata supplied by the sample provider and were not determined by assay-based typing. Here is what the overall study found, with its caveats: How much clinical and demographic metadata was included differed by source and by participant, and the metadata was provided uncurated.

The immunoSEQ Assay, a bias-controlled multiplex PCR, was used to amplify TCRbeta CDR3 regions from genomic DNA. In the original analysis: Nucleated cell counts per sample were estimated from amplification of reference gene primers within the assay. To quantify the absolute abundance of each unique TCRbeta CDR3 rearrangement, sequence reads were collapsed and filtered. For each sample, productive Simpson clonality was calculated as the square root of Simpson's diversity index over productive rearrangements. The clones in this table, taken by TCRdb from immuneACCESS, are in-frame only. Not every clone is retained; where verified, under half of the shortfall comes from an unresolved V gene, and the cause of the rest is unknown. The V and J calls and clone size come from that table; D and trimming were worked out from the DNA. In all, the sample holds a few hundred thousand clones, and approximately 90% of those were seen once. In total, the top ten clones hold 4.4% of the sample.

Whole blood was collected in K2EDTA tubes by collaborating institutions according to the institutions' own protocols. For TCRbeta analysis, collaborators shipped samples in one of three forms: frozen whole blood, isolated PBMCs, or DNA extracted from either of those sample types. Points on this clone: It has no known antigen specificity. Base qualities are not recorded, but no much larger clone differs from it by a single base.

The TCR was taken from a man aged 45-65 years with acute or convalescent COVID-19. Sequencing was carried out using peripheral blood.

The DNA sequence is as follows: TGTGCCAGCGTGGCAGGTGGAAACACCATATATTTT. Its translation is CASVAGGNTIYF. The rearranged chain carries TRBV6-6 and TRBJ1-3; the D segment cannot be called with confidence. V loses 8 bases of germline sequence and J loses 3 bases, and the interval between the two ends is 8 bases. Including the terminal cysteine and phenylalanine, the CDR3 comprises 12 residues. Only the CDR3 portion is preserved as DNA: 36 bases, with reading frame beginning at the first base. CDR1 MNHNY and CDR2 SVGAGI were looked up in the germline V gene (reference sequence).